This record looks at one TCR beta chain sequence and its context. Alongside a J-beta primer mix, a sample-barcoded 5' primer served in a second PCR lasting roughly 6 to 12 cycles. TCRdb redid the calling of the 5' RACE reads with MiXCR, one entry per CDR3 protein. The sample contains roughly 800,000 distinct CDR3 sequences, 20% to 30% of which appear only once. These data belong to a study of blood T cells in healthy people across ages. V lost 8 bases, J lost 1 base, and 8 bases stayed unmatched. The length of the CDR3 is 15 residues. Germline V lookup: CDR1 MDHEN, CDR2 SYDVKM. The sample was also linked to a second study, of T cells of mothers and their children.

The gene calls are TRBV28 and TRBJ1-5, with 7 bases that match TRBD1. Sequencing used blood. The receptor was isolated from a boy between 10 and 17 years old in good health. The CDR3 sequence is CASGTGAGSNQPQHF. CDR3 sequence (DNA): TGTGCCAGCGGAACAGGGGCGGGAAGCAATCAGCCCCAGCATTTT.